The 16 T cell receptor beta chains presented below share a single source sample, sequenced in a study of CD8+ T cells in alopecia areata. The treatment is: oral pan-JAK inhibitor, 5-10 mg twice daily. Extracted RNA was reverse transcribed, and the resulting cDNA served as sequencing template. Measured with immunoSEQ multiplex PCR; TCRdb has only the in-frame clones, and not every one. Of some 180,000 clones listed, approximately 50% are singletons. The sample in question was CD8+ T cells sorted from blood, obtained between weeks 51 and 54, from a patient treated with tofacitinib. The receptors come from a human donor with alopecia areata.

This sequence joins TRBV7-2 and TRBJ2-7, with D possibly called TRBD1 or TRBD2 (6 bases each). CDR1 SGHTA and CDR2 FQGNSA come from the germline V gene. The CDR3 loop spans 18 amino acids. The V end lost 3 bases, the J end lost 3 bases, and 24 bases lay between the germline ends. In nucleotides, the CDR3 is TGTGCCAGCAGCTTCGGAGGGGCCGAGGGGGTCGGAGTCTACGAGCAGTACTTC. Amino acids: CASSFGGAEGVGVYEQYF.

This clone appeared a few times. This chain uses TRBV27 with TRBJ2-1; maybe TRBD2 (5 bases). The CDR3 has 16 amino acids. The V end lost 3 bases, the J end lost 4 bases, and 16 bases lay between the germline ends. Germline V gives CDR1 MNHEY, CDR2 SMNVEV (reference sequence). CDR3 residues: CASSLLASGPYNEQFF. CDR3 coding DNA: TGTGCCAGCAGTTTGTTGGCCAGCGGACCATACAATGAGCAGTTCTTC.

The J gene is TRBJ1-5, the V gene TRBV27; TRBD1 might be the D (5 bases). Trimming took off 5 bases at V and 2 bases at J, with 13 bases between the two ends. The germline gives CDR1 MNHEY, CDR2 SMNVEV (reference sequence). This CDR3 has 15 residues. CDR3 protein: CASSDGGSGNQPQHF. CDR3 coding DNA: TGTGCCAGCAGTGATGGGGGGTCGGGCAATCAGCCCCAGCATTTT.

This clone showed up just a few times. The genes are TRBV5-6 and TRBJ2-5; TRBD2 aligns across 13 bases. The CDR3 totals 15 residues. The V segment lost 4 bases and the J segment 3 bases; nucleotides outside the gene matches: 3. Looked up from germline, CDR1 is SGHDT and CDR2 is YYEEEE. CDR3 amino acids: CASSDGTSGEETQYF. CDR3 DNA: TGTGCCAGCAGCGACGGGACTAGCGGGGAAGAGACCCAGTACTTC.

V gene TRBV7-8 combines with J gene TRBJ2-1, with D tentatively TRBD1 (6 bases). Germline CDR1 reads SGHVS; CDR2 reads FQNEAQ. This CDR3 comprises 15 residues. V was trimmed by 5 bases and J by 2 bases, leaving 13 bases between them. CDR3 in amino acids: CASSQGRATYNEQFF. CDR3 DNA: TGTGCCAGCAGCCAGGGGCGGGCGACCTACAATGAGCAGTTCTTC. The entire variable domain, with the rest obtained from reference TRBV7-8 and TRBJ2-1, is as follows: GAGVSQSPRYKVAKRGQDVALRCDPISGHVSLFWYQQALGQGPEFLTYFQNEAQLDKSGLPSDRFFAERPEGSVSTLKIQRTQQEDSAVYLCASSQGRATYNEQFFGPGTRLTVL.

The V gene is TRBV29-1, the J gene TRBJ2-6; TRBD2 matches at 12 bases. Germline V gene data show CDR1 as SQVTM and CDR2 as ANQGSEA. The junction had 3 bases not matched to a gene; V was cut back by 2 bases and J by 1 base. The CDR3 is made up of 17 amino acids. CDR3 residues: CSVEKLAGGSGANVLTF. The CDR3 DNA reads TGCAGCGTTGAAAAACTAGCGGGGGGTTCTGGGGCCAACGTCCTGACTTTC.

The gene calls are TRBV4-2 and TRBJ2-1, with D tentatively TRBD1 or TRBD2 (6 bases each). Per the germline V gene, CDR1 is LGHNA and CDR2 is YNFKEQ. V lost 5 bases and J 3 bases, leaving 20 bases between the germline ends. This CDR3 region has 17 residues. This CDR3 is CASSERGRGGFYNEQFF. CDR3 in DNA: TGTGCCAGCAGCGAACGGGGGCGGGGTGGTTTCTACAATGAGCAGTTCTTC.

The V gene is TRBV30, the J gene TRBJ1-2; TRBD1 might be the D (5 bases). The CDR3 is 14 amino acids. Between the trimmed V and J ends, which lost 5 bases and 3 bases, there was a span of 16 bases. CDR1 is GTSNPN and CDR2 is SVGIG in the germline V gene (reference sequence). CDR3 bases: TGTGCCTGGTGGGACCCGCCGGGAGACTATGGCTACACCTTC. Translation: CAWWDPPGDYGYTF.

The rearrangement uses TRBV15 and TRBJ2-7; no clear D gene. Trimming took off 4 bases at V and 0 bases at J, with 13 bases between the two ends. CDR1 LNHNV and CDR2 YYDKDF come from the germline V gene (reference sequence). The CDR3 loop spans 15 amino acids. In nucleotides, the CDR3 is TGTGCCACCAGCACCCCGGAGTCCTACTCCTACGAGCAGTACTTC. Translated, it gives CATSTPESYSYEQYF.

V usage is TRBV30 and J usage is TRBJ2-7; D remains unclear. V lost 3 bases to trimming and J lost 0 bases, with 9 bases between them. The CDR3 length is 13 residues. Germline CDR1 reads GTSNPN; CDR2 reads SVGIG (reference sequence). The CDR3 protein is CAWRGSNSYEQYF. The CDR3, as DNA: TGTGCCTGGAGAGGTAGTAACTCCTACGAGCAGTACTTC.

The CDR3 DNA reads as TGTGCCAGCAGCTCCTCCGGGGGCGTGAGAGAGACCCAGTACTTC. As protein: CASSSSGGVRETQYF. J is TRBJ2-5 and V is TRBV13; D may correspond to TRBD1 or TRBD2 (6 bases each). CDR3 length: 15 residues. Trimming took off 4 bases at V and 4 bases at J, with 16 bases between the two ends. Looked up from germline, CDR1 is PRHDT and CDR2 is FYEKMQ (reference sequence).

This clone was seen a single time. J is TRBJ2-3 and V is TRBV5-1; TRBD2 matches 7 bases. Trimming at V came to 4 bases and at J to 0 bases, leaving 5 bases not matched to a gene. The CDR3 extends over 15 amino acids. Germline V lookup: CDR1 SGHRS, CDR2 YFSETQ. CDR3 in amino acids: CASSTSGDSTDTQYF. CDR3 bases: TGCGCCAGCAGCACCAGCGGGGACAGCACAGATACGCAGTATTTT.

The chain carries TRBV10-3 and TRBJ1-1; possible D gene TRBD1, 5 bases. The CDR3 is 17 amino acids. Germline V gene sequence: CDR1 ENHRY, CDR2 SYGVKD. The ends were cut back, 10 bases at V and 0 bases at J, with 24 bases in the middle. The CDR3 DNA is TGTGCCACACCGCATGACAGTCAGGATGGCATGAACACTGAAGCTTTCTTT. Encoded protein: CATPHDSQDGMNTEAFF.

This clone appeared a few times. The rearrangement uses TRBV13 and TRBJ1-1; no clear D. The CDR3 has 12 residues. V was shortened by 5 bases and J by 5 bases, with 9 bases between the two germline ends. The germline V gene has CDR1 PRHDT and CDR2 FYEKMQ (reference sequence). This CDR3 reads CASSPLGTEAFF. In DNA, the CDR3 is TGTGCCAGCAGCCCCCTGGGGACTGAAGCTTTCTTT.

The V call is TRBV2, the J call TRBJ1-2; 9 positions agree with TRBD1. The germline gives CDR1 SNHLY, CDR2 FYNNEI. Trimming at V came to 3 bases and at J to 5 bases, leaving 1 base not matched to a gene. The CDR3 contains 13 residues. CDR3 DNA sequence: TGTGCCAGCAGTGAGGGGACAGGGTATGGCTACACCTTC. Residues: CASSEGTGYGYTF.

The chain combines TRBV9 with TRBJ2-5; D is undetermined. Looked up from germline, CDR1 is SGDLS and CDR2 is YYNGEE. With 4 bases removed from V and 5 bases from J, the gap between germline ends came to 9 bases. The CDR3 is 12 residues long. DNA of the CDR3: TGTGCCAGCAGCCGCCTGGGGGAGACCCAGTACTTC. Its translation is CASSRLGETQYF.